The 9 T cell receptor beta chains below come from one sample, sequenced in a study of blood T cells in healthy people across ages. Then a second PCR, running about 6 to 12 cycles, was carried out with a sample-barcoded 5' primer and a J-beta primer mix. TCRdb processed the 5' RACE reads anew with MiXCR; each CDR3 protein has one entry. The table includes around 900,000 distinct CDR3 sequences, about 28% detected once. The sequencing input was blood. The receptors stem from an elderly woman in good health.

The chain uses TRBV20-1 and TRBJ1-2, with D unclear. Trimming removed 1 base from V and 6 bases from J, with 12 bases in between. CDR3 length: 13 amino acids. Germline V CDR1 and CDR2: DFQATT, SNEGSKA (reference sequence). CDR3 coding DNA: TGCAGTGCTAGAGCTGGGTCGGGTGATGGCTACACCTTC. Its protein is CSARAGSGDGYTF.

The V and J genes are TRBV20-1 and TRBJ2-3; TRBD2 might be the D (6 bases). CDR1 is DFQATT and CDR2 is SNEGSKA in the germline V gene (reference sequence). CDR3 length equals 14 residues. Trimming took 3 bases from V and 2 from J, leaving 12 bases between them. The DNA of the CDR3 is TGCAGTGCTAGGCGGGGCAGTTCCACAGATACGCAGTATTTT. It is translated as CSARRGSSTDTQYF.

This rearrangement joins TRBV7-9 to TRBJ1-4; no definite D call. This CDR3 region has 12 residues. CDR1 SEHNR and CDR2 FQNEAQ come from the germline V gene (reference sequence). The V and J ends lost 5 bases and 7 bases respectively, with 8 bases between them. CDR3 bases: TGTGCCAGCAGCGGGCCTAGTGAAAAACTGTTTTTT. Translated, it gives CASSGPSEKLFF.

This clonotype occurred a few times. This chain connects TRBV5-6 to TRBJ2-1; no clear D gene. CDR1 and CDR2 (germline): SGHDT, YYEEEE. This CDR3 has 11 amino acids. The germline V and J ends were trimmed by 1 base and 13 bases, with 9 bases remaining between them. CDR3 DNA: TGTGCCAGCAGCTTGTTAGAGACCCAGTTCTTC. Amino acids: CASSLLETQFF.

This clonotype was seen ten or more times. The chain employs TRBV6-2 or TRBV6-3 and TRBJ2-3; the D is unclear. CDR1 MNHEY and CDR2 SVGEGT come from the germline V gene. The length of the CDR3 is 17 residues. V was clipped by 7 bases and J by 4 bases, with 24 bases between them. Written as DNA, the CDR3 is TGTGCCAGCACCTCACGAAGGGCTAGATGGTTCTCAGATACGCAGTATTTT. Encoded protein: CASTSRRARWFSDTQYF.

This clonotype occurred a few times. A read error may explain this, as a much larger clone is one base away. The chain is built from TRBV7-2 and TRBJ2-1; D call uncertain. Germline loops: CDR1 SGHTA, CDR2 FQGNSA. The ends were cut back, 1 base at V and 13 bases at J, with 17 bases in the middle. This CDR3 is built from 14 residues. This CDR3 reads CASSLESAAETQFF. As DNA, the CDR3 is TGTGCCAGCAGCTTAGAATCCGCGGCAGAGACCCAGTTCTTC.

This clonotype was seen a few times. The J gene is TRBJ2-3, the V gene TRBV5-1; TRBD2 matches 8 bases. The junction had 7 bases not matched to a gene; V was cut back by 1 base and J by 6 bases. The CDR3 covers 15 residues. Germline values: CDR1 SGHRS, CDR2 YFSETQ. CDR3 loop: CASSLSPGGPDTQYF. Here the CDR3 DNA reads TGCGCCAGCAGCTTGAGCCCGGGGGGGCCTGATACGCAGTATTTT.

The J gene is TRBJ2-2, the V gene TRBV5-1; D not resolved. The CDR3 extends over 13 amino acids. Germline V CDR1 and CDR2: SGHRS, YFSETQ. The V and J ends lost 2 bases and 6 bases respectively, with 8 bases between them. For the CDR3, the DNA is TGCGCCAGCAGCTTCCGGGCCTCCGGGGAGCTGTTTTTT. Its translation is CASSFRASGELFF.

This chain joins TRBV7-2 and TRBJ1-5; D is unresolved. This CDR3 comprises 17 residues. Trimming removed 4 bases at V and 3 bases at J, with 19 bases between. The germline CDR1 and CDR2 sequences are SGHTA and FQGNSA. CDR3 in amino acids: CASSSVGDYGPNQPQHF. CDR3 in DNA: TGTGCCAGCAGCTCGGTAGGAGATTACGGGCCCAATCAGCCCCAGCATTTT.